A single sample is the source of the 32 T cell receptor beta chains below, sequenced in a study of human T cells and chemical hapten exposure. Documented time point: healthy volunteer bleed at 2 weeks. From whole blood left unfractionated, total RNA was extracted. TCRdb reprocessed the RACE reads with MiXCR, giving one entry per CDR3 protein. This table holds about 41,000 distinct CDR3 sequences, 4.4% found once. Sequenced input: whole blood. The receptor source for this set is a human donor in good health. Some clones in this sample may be carry-over from other donors' samples.

The genes are TRBV7-2 and TRBJ2-3, with D possibly TRBD2 on 6 matching bases. The V gene's germline CDR1 is SGHTA and CDR2 FQGNSA. V was cut by 2 bases and J by 0 bases, with 12 bases left in between. There are 16 residues in the CDR3. CDR3 residues: CASSLMMAGSTDTQYF. The DNA of the CDR3 is TGTGCCAGCAGCTTAATGATGGCGGGGAGCACAGATACGCAGTATTTT.

This clonotype was counted a few times. The rearrangement uses TRBV2 and TRBJ2-2; D not resolved. From germline, CDR1 is SNHLY and CDR2 FYNNEI. V lost 3 bases to trimming and J lost 3 bases, with 11 bases between them. The CDR3 totals 15 residues. CDR3 sequence: CASSDPRSHTGELFF. The CDR3 DNA is TGTGCCAGCAGTGACCCCCGAAGTCACACCGGGGAGCTGTTTTTT.

V gene TRBV4-1 combines with J gene TRBJ2-7; 10 bases map to TRBD2. V lost 0 bases, J lost 5 bases, and 7 bases stayed unmatched. The CDR3 runs to 16 residues. CDR1 is MGHRA, CDR2 YSYEKL, per germline. The CDR3 sequence is CASSQEVAGGVHEQYF. The DNA for the CDR3 is TGCGCCAGCAGCCAAGAAGTAGCGGGAGGTGTCCACGAGCAGTACTTC.

This clonotype has at least ten counts. The CDR3, as DNA: TGTGCCAGCAGTTCGTCACACAGGGTCCCCGGTGGCTACACCTTC. Amino acid sequence: CASSSSHRVPGGYTF. The genes are TRBV12-3 or TRBV12-4 and TRBJ1-2, with D perhaps matching TRBD1 (6 bases). The CDR3 covers 15 residues. The ends were cut back, 4 bases at V and 7 bases at J, with 19 bases in the middle.

This clonotype was seen ten or more times. V gene TRBV6-5 combines with J gene TRBJ1-1; a weak D match, TRBD1 (6 bases). CDR1 and CDR2 (germline): MNHEY, SVGAGI. The ends were cut back, 6 bases at V and 5 bases at J, with 19 bases in the middle. The CDR3 is 15 amino acids. CDR3: CASRPGTSGSTEAFF. The DNA of the CDR3 is TGTGCCAGCAGGCCCGGGACATCAGGTTCGACTGAAGCTTTCTTT.

This clonotype was found many times. This chain uses TRBV28 with TRBJ2-3; a possible D gene is TRBD2 (6 bases). V lost 2 bases and J 2 bases, leaving 11 bases between the germline ends. Germline lookup yields CDR1 MDHEN and CDR2 SYDVKM. This CDR3 has 15 residues. Here the CDR3 reads CASSLAGINTDTQYF. CDR3 nucleotide sequence: TGTGCCAGCAGTTTAGCGGGAATAAACACAGATACGCAGTATTTT.

This clonotype has a count of ten or more. This chain links TRBV6-5 with TRBJ2-7; 11 bases fit TRBD1. The CDR3 has 16 residues. The trim removed 2 bases at V and 3 bases at J, leaving 6 bases unmatched. Germline lookup yields CDR1 MNHEY and CDR2 SVGAGI. CDR3 region: CASSYPRDRGDYEQYF. The CDR3 bases are TGTGCCAGCAGTTACCCGCGGGACAGGGGGGACTACGAGCAGTACTTC.

This clonotype was recorded at least ten times. V and J are TRBV20-1 and TRBJ2-4, with 10 bases lining up with TRBD1. Germline CDR1 is DFQATT and CDR2 is SNEGSKA (reference sequence). Unmatched junction bases numbered 9, after V lost 5 bases and J lost 8 bases. The CDR3 runs to 14 residues. In DNA form, the CDR3 reads TGCAGTGCTCGGGACAGGGGAGGTTTAGACATTCAGTACTTC. Residues: CSARDRGGLDIQYF.

This clonotype has at least ten counts. The chain recombines TRBV5-4 with TRBJ2-3; TRBD2 matches at 9 bases. Germline V gene data show CDR1 as SGHNT and CDR2 as YYREEE (reference sequence). This CDR3 comprises 15 residues. Trimming took 2 bases from V and 2 from J; bases not matched to a gene: 3. Here the CDR3 reads CASSFRTSVTDTQYF. The CDR3 bases are TGTGCCAGCAGCTTCCGGACTAGCGTCACAGATACGCAGTATTTT.

In its sample, this clonotype was seen many times. The rearrangement links TRBV20-1 to TRBJ1-5; D gene uncertain. The germline V and J ends were trimmed by 4 bases and 4 bases, with 14 bases remaining between them. Germline CDR1 DFQATT, CDR2 SNEGSKA (reference sequence). The CDR3 spans 14 residues. The CDR3 sequence is CSAIEGSLNQPQHF. Written as DNA, the CDR3 is TGCAGTGCTATTGAGGGCTCACTAAATCAGCCCCAGCATTTT.

This clonotype was picked up many times. The chain employs TRBV12-3 or TRBV12-4 and TRBJ1-1; D may be TRBD1 (5 bases). Deletions cut 8 bases from V and 4 bases from J, with 20 bases between. The CDR3 covers 15 residues. The CDR3: CASLPTGTLSTEAFF. In nucleotides, the CDR3 is TGTGCCAGCCTTCCAACGGGGACTTTGAGCACTGAAGCTTTCTTT.

This clonotype was observed at least ten times. The chain combines TRBV27 with TRBJ2-2; D is possibly TRBD1 (5 bases). V shed 1 base and J shed 7 bases, with 13 bases lying between them. In germline, CDR1 is MNHEY, CDR2 SMNVEV (reference sequence). The CDR3 has 15 residues. The chain's CDR3 is CASSLFTAGNGELFF. CDR3 DNA: TGTGCCAGCAGTTTATTTACAGCAGGGAACGGGGAGCTGTTTTTT.

The chain has TRBV27 and TRBJ1-6, with D unclear. From germline, CDR1 is MNHEY and CDR2 SMNVEV (reference sequence). The V and J ends lost 6 bases and 10 bases respectively, with 10 bases between them. The length of the CDR3 is 12 residues. CDR3: CASSYPRSPLHF. The CDR3 region has the DNA TGTGCCAGCAGCTATCCGAGATCACCCCTCCACTTT.

The rearrangement links TRBV19 to TRBJ1-2; a weak D match, TRBD1 (6 bases). CDR3 length: 12 amino acids. V lost 10 bases and J lost 2, with 11 bases in between. In germline, CDR1 is LNHDA, CDR2 SQIVND (reference sequence). CDR3 amino acids: CATTDSNYGYTF. CDR3 DNA sequence: TGTGCCACCACGGACAGCAACTATGGCTACACCTTC.

This clonotype occurred many times. The chain links TRBV27 to TRBJ1-1, with 10 bases identical to TRBD1. There are 16 residues in the CDR3. V gave up 6 bases and J gave up 0 bases; unmatched junction bases: 7. Per germline, CDR1 MNHEY and CDR2 SMNVEV (reference sequence). The CDR3 DNA follows: TGTGCCAGCAGCCGGACAGGGGGACCTTTGAACACTGAAGCTTTCTTT. Translated, it gives CASSRTGGPLNTEAFF.

This clonotype was counted ten times or more. This chain uses TRBV7-9 with TRBJ2-7; maybe TRBD2 (5 bases). Germline loops: CDR1 SEHNR, CDR2 FQNEAQ (reference sequence). Trimming removed 10 bases from V and 6 bases from J, with 13 bases in between. CDR3 length equals 11 residues. The CDR3 is CANGGPGEQYF. CDR3 DNA: TGTGCCAACGGAGGCCCAGGCGAGCAGTACTTC.

This clonotype was detected only a few times. The chain uses TRBV12-3 or TRBV12-4 and TRBJ2-5, with unresolved D. The germline V and J ends were trimmed by 8 bases and 5 bases, with 15 bases remaining between them. The CDR3 is 13 residues long. The CDR3 DNA follows: TGTGCCAGCCTATCGGTTGGTTTCGAGACCCAGTACTTC. This gives the protein CASLSVGFETQYF.

The chain joins TRBV7-4 to TRBJ2-5; unclear D gene. Trimming removed 5 bases at V and 1 base at J, with 11 bases between. Germline V gene data show CDR1 as SGHVT and CDR2 as SQSDAQ. The CDR3 is 14 residues long. For the CDR3, the DNA is TGTGCCAGCAGCCCGTCAATAAGCCAAGAGACCCAGTACTTC. Residues: CASSPSISQETQYF.

Concerning this clonotype: A much bigger clone sits one base away, suggesting this may be a read error. The chain couples TRBV5-1 to TRBJ1-5, with a tentative D call TRBD1 (5 bases). Looked up from germline, CDR1 is SGHRS and CDR2 is YFSETQ. The CDR3 runs 15 residues. The V and J ends lost 5 bases and 4 bases respectively, with 16 bases between them. In DNA form, the CDR3 reads TGCGCCAGCAGTTATGGGGGGTCAGGGAATCAGCCCCAGCATTTT. It encodes CASSYGGSGNQPQHF.

There are a few counts of this clonotype. CDR3 loop: CASSRPPSTRLAATDTQYF. CDR3 in DNA: TGTGCCAGCAGCCGACCCCCCTCAACGAGACTAGCGGCCACAGATACGCAGTATTTT. The chain employs TRBV4-2 and TRBJ2-3; 9 bases agree with TRBD2. The germline gives CDR1 LGHNA, CDR2 YNFKEQ. V trimming: 4 bases; J trimming: 2 bases; junction bases outside the gene matches: 16. The CDR3 extends over 19 amino acids.

The chain employs TRBV28 and TRBJ2-3; 8 nucleotides align to TRBD2. The trim removed 4 bases at V and 5 bases at J, leaving 8 bases unmatched. Germline lookup yields CDR1 MDHEN and CDR2 SYDVKM. CDR3 length: 15 amino acids. The CDR3 DNA is TGTGCCAGCAGTTCTCGAGCGGGAGTTGAAGATACGCAGTATTTT. This sequence encodes CASSSRAGVEDTQYF.

This clonotype appeared many times. The chain couples TRBV29-1 to TRBJ2-1; D assignment may be TRBD1 or TRBD2 (5 bases each). This CDR3 has 12 amino acids. CDR1 and CDR2 from the germline V gene are SQVTM and ANQGSEA. The ends were cut back, 4 bases at V and 14 bases at J, with 18 bases in the middle. This CDR3 reads CSVALASRGEFF. In DNA form, the CDR3 reads TGCAGCGTTGCTCTGGCTAGCCGAGGGGAGTTCTTC.

This clonotype was seen at least ten times. The chain employs TRBV12-3 or TRBV12-4 and TRBJ1-1, with a tentative D call TRBD1 (6 bases). This CDR3 is built from 15 residues. Trimming cost V 5 bases and J 4 bases, with 17 bases left between them. The chain's CDR3 is CASSPGAPKTTEAFF. Written as DNA, the CDR3 is TGTGCCAGCAGTCCAGGGGCCCCAAAGACCACTGAAGCTTTCTTT.

This clonotype was counted many times. The chain joins TRBV12-3 or TRBV12-4 to TRBJ2-1, with 11 bases matching TRBD2. CDR3 length: 16 residues. V shed 6 bases and J 5 bases; nucleotides not matched to a gene: 9. The CDR3 DNA follows: TGTGCCAGCAGCCGGGGACTAGCGGTCCTTAACAATGAGCAGTTCTTC. Its protein is CASSRGLAVLNNEQFF.

In its sample, this clonotype was seen many times. The chain is built from TRBV28 and TRBJ1-5, with 7 bases that match TRBD1. The germline gives CDR1 MDHEN, CDR2 SYDVKM. The CDR3 extends over 16 amino acids. J gave up 1 base and V 4 bases, and 7 bases lay outside the gene matches. The CDR3 DNA reads TGTGCCAGCAGTTCCCGACAGGGTCGGAGCAATCAGCCCCAGCATTTT. It translates to CASSSRQGRSNQPQHF.

This clonotype was found many times. The chain has TRBV20-1 and TRBJ1-1; no reliable D call. The CDR3 spans 12 residues. Trimming left V 4 bases short and J 0 bases short, with 6 bases between. Germline CDR1 DFQATT, CDR2 SNEGSKA (reference sequence). The CDR3 DNA reads as TGCAGTGCTACGGGTTTGAACACTGAAGCTTTCTTT. It encodes CSATGLNTEAFF.

The gene calls are TRBV18 and TRBJ2-3, with 12 bases that match TRBD2. The length of the CDR3 is 18 residues. CDR1 and CDR2 (germline): KGHSH, LQKENI. V shed 5 bases and J 2 bases; nucleotides not matched to a gene: 11. The CDR3 nucleotides read TGTGCCAGCTCAGCCCTTCCGGGACTAGCGGGCCCCACAGATACGCAGTATTTT. Protein sequence: CASSALPGLAGPTDTQYF.

In this sample, this clonotype turned up a few times. J is TRBJ2-7 and V is TRBV7-2; no reliable D call. The V end was cut by 5 bases, the J end by 7 bases, with 15 bases between. CDR3 length equals 13 residues. In germline, CDR1 is SGHTA, CDR2 FQGNSA. The CDR3 DNA reads as TGTGCCAGCAGCCCTAGAGCGTGGGCTGAGCAGTACTTC. Its translation is CASSPRAWAEQYF. Drawing the rest from reference TRBV7-2 and TRBJ2-7, the complete variable domain is GAGVSQSPSNKVTEKGKDVELRCDPISGHTALYWYRQSLGQGLEFLIYFQGNSAPDKSGLPSDRFSAERTGGSVSTLTIQRTQQEDSAVYLCASSPRAWAEQYFGPGTRLTVT.

In DNA, the CDR3 is TGTGCCACCAGCGGGGGGATAAGGGACACTGAAGCTTTCTTT. It codes for CATSGGIRDTEAFF. The chain carries TRBV15 and TRBJ1-1; D is perhaps TRBD1 (5 bases). Trimming cost V 5 bases and J 3 bases, with 13 bases left between them. Per the germline V gene, CDR1 is LNHNV and CDR2 is YYDKDF (reference sequence). The length of the CDR3 is 14 residues.

This clonotype was counted many times. The gene calls are TRBV6-2 or TRBV6-3 and TRBJ2-3, with D unclear. This CDR3 has 13 residues. The V gene lost 0 bases and the J gene lost 6 bases, with 7 bases spanning the gap. Germline V gives CDR1 MNHEY, CDR2 SVGEGT. The CDR3 sequence: CASSYSFGDTQYF. CDR3 DNA sequence: TGTGCCAGCAGTTACTCATTCGGGGATACGCAGTATTTT.

There are a few counts of this clonotype. The chain joins TRBV5-5 to TRBJ1-2; D unclear. With 2 bases removed from V and 0 bases from J, the gap between germline ends came to 11 bases. CDR3 length: 15 amino acids. The germline gives CDR1 SGHKS, CDR2 YYEKEE (reference sequence). DNA for the CDR3: TGTGCCAGCAGCTTTAATTCCGGTGCTAACTATGGCTACACCTTC. Translating gives CASSFNSGANYGYTF.

This sequence joins TRBV29-1 and TRBJ2-3; TRBD2 is a possible D gene (5 bases). Germline-derived CDR1 and CDR2 are SQVTM and ANQGSEA. V was clipped by 7 bases and J by 2 bases, with 16 bases between them. There are 14 residues in the CDR3. CDR3 in DNA: TGCAGCGCCAGGATAGGACTGTTCACAGATACGCAGTATTTT. Amino acid sequence: CSARIGLFTDTQYF.